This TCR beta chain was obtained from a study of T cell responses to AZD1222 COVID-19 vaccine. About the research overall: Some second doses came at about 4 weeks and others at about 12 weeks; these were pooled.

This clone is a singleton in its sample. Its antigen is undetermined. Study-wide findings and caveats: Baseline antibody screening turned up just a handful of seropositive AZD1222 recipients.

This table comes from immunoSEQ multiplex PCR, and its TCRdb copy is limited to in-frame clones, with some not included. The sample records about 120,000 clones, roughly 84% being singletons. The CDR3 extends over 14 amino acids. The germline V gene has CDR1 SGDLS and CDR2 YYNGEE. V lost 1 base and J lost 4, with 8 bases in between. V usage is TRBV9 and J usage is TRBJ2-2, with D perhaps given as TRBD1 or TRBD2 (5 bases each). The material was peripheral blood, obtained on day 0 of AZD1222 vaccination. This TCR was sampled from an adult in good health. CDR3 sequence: CASSVSGTTGELFF. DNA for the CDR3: TGTGCCAGCAGCGTATCCGGGACCACCGGGGAGCTGTTTTTT.